The 28 T cell receptor beta chains in this list originate from one sample, sequenced in a study of blood T cell repertoires in COVID-19. Sequenced by immunoSEQ multiplex PCR; TCRdb stores in-frame clones only, minus some. The table shows about 140,000 clones, with about 80% occurring only once. Sequencing was done on a sample of peripheral blood. The receptors come from a woman aged 55-70 years with acute or convalescent COVID-19.

The V gene is TRBV2, the J gene TRBJ1-1; possible D gene TRBD1, 6 bases. The CDR3 runs to 16 residues. The ends were cut back, 4 bases at V and 4 bases at J, with 19 bases in the middle. CDR1 is SNHLY and CDR2 is FYNNEI in the germline V gene. Written as DNA, the CDR3 is TGTGCCAGCAGTGTTATCAGGGGCGTTGGCGGCACTGAAGCTTTCTTT. This sequence encodes CASSVIRGVGGTEAFF.

The J gene is TRBJ2-3, the V gene TRBV2, with 9 bases aligning to TRBD2. CDR1 SNHLY and CDR2 FYNNEI come from the germline V gene. The junction had 7 bases not matched to a gene; V was cut back by 6 bases and J by 3 bases. CDR3 length: 15 amino acids. The CDR3 region is CASRTLAGATDTQYF. CDR3 DNA sequence: TGTGCCAGCAGGACGTTAGCGGGAGCAACAGATACGCAGTATTTT.

CDR3 sequence: CAWNRGTEAFF. The CDR3 DNA is TGTGCCTGGAATAGGGGCACTGAAGCTTTCTTT. The chain is built from TRBV30 and TRBJ1-1; TRBD1 is a possible D gene (5 bases). Germline V gene sequence: CDR1 GTSNPN, CDR2 SVGIG (reference sequence). There are 11 residues in the CDR3. The V end was cut by 4 bases, the J end by 4 bases, with 7 bases between.

V is TRBV19 and J is TRBJ1-5; D gene ambiguous. CDR1 is LNHDA and CDR2 is SQIVND in the germline V gene (reference sequence). The V and J ends lost 5 bases and 6 bases respectively, with 5 bases between them. CDR3 length equals 11 residues. CDR3 coding DNA: TGTGCCAGTAGTTCCGGTCAGCCCCAGCATTTT. Residues: CASSSGQPQHF. Based on the CDR3 plus reference TRBV19 and TRBJ1-5, the full variable domain is DGGITQSPKYLFRKEGQNVTLSCEQNLNHDAMYWYRQDPGQGLRLIYYSQIVNDFQKGDIAEGYSVSREKKESFPLTVTSAQKNPTAFYLCASSSGQPQHFGDGTRLSIL.

The sample holds one count of this clone. The V gene is TRBV2, the J gene TRBJ2-7; 12 bases line up with TRBD2. Germline V gene sequence: CDR1 SNHLY, CDR2 FYNNEI. Trimming took 11 bases from V and 0 from J; bases not matched to a gene: 17. The CDR3 is made up of 18 amino acids. CDR3 DNA sequence: TGTGCCGTCCTCGGGACTAGCGGGTTGTGGGCTGACTCCTACGAGCAGTACTTC. Protein: CAVLGTSGLWADSYEQYF.

This chain joins TRBV19 and TRBJ1-3; the D gene is possibly TRBD1 (5 bases). Looked up from germline, CDR1 is LNHDA and CDR2 is SQIVND (reference sequence). V dropped 3 bases and J dropped 0 bases, with 9 bases sitting between them. The length of the CDR3 is 15 residues. The CDR3 bases are TGTGCCAGTAGTATGCGGGGCTCCTCTGGAAACACCATATATTTT. Its protein product is CASSMRGSSGNTIYF.

This chain uses TRBV28 with TRBJ2-1; TRBD2 matches at 11 bases. V lost 6 bases, J lost 7 bases, and 5 bases stayed unmatched. CDR3 length: 14 residues. From germline, CDR1 is MDHEN and CDR2 SYDVKM. The CDR3 loop is CASRKLAGANEQFF. Written as DNA, the CDR3 is TGTGCCAGCAGGAAACTAGCGGGAGCGAATGAGCAGTTCTTC. The full variable domain, its missing parts supplied by reference TRBV28 and TRBJ2-1, is DVKVTQSSRYLVKRTGEKVFLECVQDMDHENMFWYRQDPGLGLRLIYFSYDVKMKEKGDIPEGYSVSREKKERFSLILESASTNQTSMYLCASRKLAGANEQFFGPGTRLTVL.

The chain employs TRBV11-2 and TRBJ2-2; no firm D call. The V gene's germline CDR1 is SGHAT and CDR2 FQNNGV. V lost 5 bases and J 5 bases, leaving 6 bases between the germline ends. There are 12 residues in the CDR3. DNA for the CDR3: TGTGCCAGCAGCCGGAGTACCGGGGAGCTGTTTTTT. Its translation: CASSRSTGELFF.

The chain has TRBV30 and TRBJ2-7; TRBD1 matches at 8 bases. Germline loops: CDR1 GTSNPN, CDR2 SVGIG (reference sequence). The CDR3 has 12 amino acids. Trimming took 8 bases from V and 2 from J; bases not matched to a gene: 5. CDR3 in amino acids: CAAGQGPYEQYF. In DNA, the CDR3 is TGTGCCGCAGGACAGGGACCCTACGAGCAGTACTTC. Based on the CDR3 plus reference TRBV30 and TRBJ2-7, the full variable domain is SQTIHQWPATLVQPVGSPLSLECTVEGTSNPNLYWYRQAAGRGLQLLFYSVGIGQISSEVPQNLSASRPQDRQFILSSKKLLLSDSGFYLCAAGQGPYEQYFGPGTRLTVT.

V and J are TRBV9 and TRBJ2-1, with D possibly matching TRBD2 (7 bases). Between the trimmed V and J ends, which lost 4 bases and 8 bases, there was a span of 25 bases. Germline V gene lookup returns CDR1 SGDLS and CDR2 YYNGEE. The CDR3 length is 17 residues. CDR3 sequence (DNA): TGTGCCAGCAGCCTCGGGACACTCCGGACTAGTGTGGATGAGCAGTTCTTC. As protein: CASSLGTLRTSVDEQFF.

The CDR3 DNA reads as TGCGCCAGCAGCGACGGACTAGCGGGACTAGATACGCAGTATTTT. It yields the protein CASSDGLAGLDTQYF. The rearrangement links TRBV4-1 to TRBJ2-3, with 12 bases that match TRBD2. CDR3 length: 15 residues. Looked up from germline, CDR1 is MGHRA and CDR2 is YSYEKL. Losses at the gene ends were 5 bases for V and 5 bases for J; bases not matched to a gene: 5.

The chain couples TRBV27 to TRBJ2-7; unclear D gene. V lost 5 bases, J lost 6 bases, and 11 bases lay in between. The CDR3 is 12 amino acids. Germline lookup yields CDR1 MNHEY and CDR2 SMNVEV (reference sequence). The CDR3 here is CASSAHKSEQYF. In DNA, the CDR3 is TGTGCCAGCAGTGCCCACAAGTCCGAGCAGTACTTC.

This chain connects TRBV27 to TRBJ2-6; D gene unclear. Germline CDR1 is MNHEY and CDR2 is SMNVEV (reference sequence). The CDR3 sequence is 14 residues long. V was cut by 5 bases and J by 0 bases, with 5 bases left in between. The CDR3 loop is CASSPGSGANVLTF. The CDR3 DNA reads TGTGCCAGCAGTCCAGGCTCTGGGGCCAACGTCCTGACTTTC.

V usage is TRBV18 and J usage is TRBJ1-5; 7 bases are shared with TRBD1. Looked up from germline, CDR1 is KGHSH and CDR2 is LQKENI. There are 14 residues in the CDR3. The junction had 3 bases not matched to a gene; V was cut back by 3 bases and J by 4 bases. The CDR3 nucleotides read TGTGCCAGCTCACCCGACAGGGTGAATCAGCCCCAGCATTTT. This encodes CASSPDRVNQPQHF.

The chain combines TRBV30 with TRBJ2-1; 8 positions agree with TRBD2. CDR1 is GTSNPN and CDR2 is SVGIG in the germline V gene (reference sequence). The CDR3 runs to 13 residues. The trim removed 3 bases at V and 4 bases at J, leaving 2 bases unmatched. As DNA, the CDR3 is TGTGCCTGGAGACTAGCGGTTTACAATGAGCAGTTCTTC. Its translation is CAWRLAVYNEQFF.

This chain joins TRBV6-6 and TRBJ1-5, with a possible D match to TRBD1 (5 bases). The CDR3 has 15 residues. Trimming shortened V by 4 bases and J by 4 bases, and 14 bases separated the two germline ends. Looked up from germline, CDR1 is MNHNY and CDR2 is SVGAGI (reference sequence). The CDR3 protein is CASSSLGGANQPQHF. CDR3 bases: TGTGCCAGCAGTTCCCTTGGCGGGGCGAATCAGCCCCAGCATTTT.

The chain joins TRBV7-8 to TRBJ2-7; 8 nucleotides line up with TRBD2. The length of the CDR3 is 14 residues. Trimming cost V 7 bases and J 6 bases; bases outside gene matches: 11. CDR1 and CDR2 (germline): SGHVS, FQNEAQ. CDR3 in amino acids: CASTDRGRKGEQYF. CDR3 coding DNA: TGTGCCAGCACCGACCGCGGGAGGAAAGGCGAGCAGTACTTC.

This chain joins TRBV18 and TRBJ2-7; 16 nucleotides match TRBD2. This CDR3 has 17 amino acids. J gave up 6 bases and V 0 bases, and 5 bases lay outside the gene matches. CDR1 is KGHSH and CDR2 is LQKENI in the germline V gene. CDR3 region: CASSPPGLAGGLVEQYF. The CDR3 DNA follows: TGTGCCAGCTCACCACCGGGACTAGCGGGAGGGCTGGTCGAGCAGTACTTC.

This rearrangement joins TRBV25-1 to TRBJ2-1, with TRBD2 as a possible D gene (6 bases). The CDR3 is 17 residues long. Germline assignment: CDR1 MGHDK and CDR2 SYGVNS. Trimming took off 4 bases at V and 1 base at J, with 17 bases between the two ends. CDR3 amino acids: CASSARDSSKSYNEQFF. DNA of the CDR3: TGTGCCAGCAGTGCCCGGGACTCCTCTAAGTCCTACAATGAGCAGTTCTTC.

The J gene is TRBJ1-2, the V gene TRBV7-2; no reliable D call. The CDR3 has 13 amino acids. Germline lookup yields CDR1 SGHTA and CDR2 FQGNSA. The V end was cut by 1 base, the J end by 8 bases, with 11 bases between. The DNA of the CDR3 is TGTGCCAGCAGCTTAGTGGTCCGGTCGGGCTACACCTTC. Its translation is CASSLVVRSGYTF.

This chain connects TRBV29-1 to TRBJ1-2, with D uncertain. V was clipped by 0 bases and J by 4 bases, with 15 bases between them. The CDR3 extends over 15 amino acids. Germline assignment: CDR1 SQVTM and CDR2 ANQGSEA. CDR3 loop: CSVEDRARPAYGYTF. The CDR3 DNA follows: TGCAGCGTTGAAGATCGAGCGCGGCCAGCCTATGGCTACACCTTC.

The genes are TRBV7-8 and TRBJ2-7; TRBD1 agrees at 8 bases. Germline assignment: CDR1 SGHVS and CDR2 FQNEAQ. J was trimmed by 0 bases and V by 5 bases; bases with no gene match: 15. There are 18 residues in the CDR3. The CDR3 reads CASSRSNTDRGSSYEQYF. CDR3 nucleotides: TGTGCCAGCAGCCGCAGCAATACAGACAGGGGTAGCTCCTACGAGCAGTACTTC.

The J gene is TRBJ2-1, the V gene TRBV7-3, with 7 nucleotides matching TRBD2. The CDR3 runs to 13 residues. The germline V gene encodes CDR1 SGHTA and CDR2 FQGTGA. Trimming removed 5 bases from V and 9 bases from J; junction bases left unmatched: 7. The CDR3 here is CASSPRGVGEQFF. The DNA for the CDR3 is TGTGCCAGCAGCCCCCGGGGGGTAGGTGAGCAGTTCTTC.

A note on this clone: The sample holds other DNA sequences that translate to the same CDR3. The chain combines TRBV4-1 with TRBJ1-3; 7 positions agree with TRBD1. The CDR3 spans 15 residues. The germline gives CDR1 MGHRA, CDR2 YSYEKL. The V gene end was trimmed by 1 base and the J gene end by 1 base; junction bases not matched to a gene: 1. CDR3 residues: CASSQGGQSGNTIYF. CDR3 DNA sequence: TGCGCCAGCAGCCAAGGGGGACAGTCTGGAAACACCATATATTTT.

This chain joins TRBV5-6 and TRBJ2-7; 11 positions agree with TRBD2. The CDR3 consists of 15 residues. With V trimmed by 3 bases and J by 4 bases, 6 bases remained unmatched. Germline CDR1 and CDR2: SGHDT and YYEEEE. CDR3 in DNA: TGTGCCAGCAGCTGGGGACTAGCGGAAAAGTACGAGCAGTACTTC. Protein: CASSWGLAEKYEQYF.

This chain connects TRBV28 to TRBJ1-5, with TRBD1 matching 9 bases. Germline V gene sequence: CDR1 MDHEN, CDR2 SYDVKM. With V trimmed by 6 bases and J by 4 bases, 10 bases remained unmatched. The CDR3 loop spans 16 amino acids. CDR3 DNA: TGTGCCAGCAGGTCCCGGGGACAGGGAAAGAATCAGCCCCAGCATTTT. Translation gives CASRSRGQGKNQPQHF.

The V call is TRBV4-1, the J call TRBJ1-1; D not resolved. Trimming stripped 6 bases from V and 7 bases from J, with 15 bases between. The CDR3 sequence is 13 residues long. Per the germline V gene, CDR1 is MGHRA and CDR2 is YSYEKL. The CDR3 loop is CASRKDWQDEAFF. The CDR3 nucleotides are TGCGCCAGCAGAAAGGATTGGCAGGATGAAGCTTTCTTT.

The V gene is TRBV28, the J gene TRBJ1-2, with 7 positions matching TRBD1. Germline V gene data show CDR1 as MDHEN and CDR2 as SYDVKM. This CDR3 comprises 13 residues. Trimming took 11 bases from V and 0 from J; bases not matched to a gene: 6. Written as DNA, the CDR3 is TGTGCCCACTGGGGACAGACTAACTATGGCTACACCTTC. As protein: CAHWGQTNYGYTF.